These T cell receptor beta chains were read from a single sample in a study of breast tumors, draining lymph nodes, adjacent tissues. TCRdb recomputed calls from the multiplex PCR reads with MiXCR, one row per CDR3 protein. The sample lists approximately 120,000 distinct CDR3 sequences, 21% seen once, with roughly 2.4% in the top ten. Sequences were obtained from axillary lymph node tissue. These receptors were taken from a female donor with breast cancer. Some clones in this sample may be carry-over from other donors' samples. CDR3s include the opening cysteine and the closing phenylalanine or tryptophan. A D gene is named only where the DNA matches it firmly. Not every row has a clone size; where given, it reads once, few, many or a size class.

cdr3_aa | cdr3_nt | d_call | clone_size | j_call | v_call
CSAQGLSLREQYF | TGCAGTGCTCAGGGACTGAGCCTGAGAGAGCAGTACTTC | . | many | TRBJ2-7 | TRBV20-1
CASSESRIGDRGQGGYTF | TGTGCCAGCAGTGAAAGCAGGATCGGGGACAGGGGGCAAGGCGGCTACACCTTC | TRBD1 | few | TRBJ1-2 | TRBV6-1
CASSPQVCEQYF | TGTGCCAGCTCACCTCAAGTCTGCGAGCAGTACTTC | . | . | TRBJ2-7 | TRBV18
CASSQGDREETQYF | TGTGCCAGCAGCCAGGGAGACCGGGAAGAGACCCAGTACTTC | . | many | TRBJ2-5 | TRBV4-2
CATQGRPYYGYTF | TGTGCCACCCAGGGGCGGCCCTATTATGGCTACACCTTC | . | . | TRBJ1-2 | TRBV6-1
CSAPGTSGTYNEQFF | TGCAGTGCTCCCGGGACTAGCGGTACCTACAATGAGCAGTTCTTC | TRBD2 | many | TRBJ2-1 | TRBV20-1
CASSLGGGNSPLHF | TGTGCCAGCAGTTTAGGCGGCGGGAATTCACCCCTCCACTTT | . | many | TRBJ1-6 | TRBV12-3/TRBV12-4
CAISEDDRARGYTF | TGTGCCATCAGTGAAGATGACAGGGCGAGAGGCTACACCTTC | TRBD1 | many | TRBJ1-2 | TRBV10-3
CSVLAEGWDYGYTF | TGCAGCGTTTTGGCTGAGGGGTGGGACTATGGCTACACCTTC | . | many | TRBJ1-2 | TRBV29-1
CAGTGENTYNEQSF | TGTGCCGGCACTGGGGAGAACACCTACAATGAGCAGTCCTTC | . | once | TRBJ2-1 | TRBV2